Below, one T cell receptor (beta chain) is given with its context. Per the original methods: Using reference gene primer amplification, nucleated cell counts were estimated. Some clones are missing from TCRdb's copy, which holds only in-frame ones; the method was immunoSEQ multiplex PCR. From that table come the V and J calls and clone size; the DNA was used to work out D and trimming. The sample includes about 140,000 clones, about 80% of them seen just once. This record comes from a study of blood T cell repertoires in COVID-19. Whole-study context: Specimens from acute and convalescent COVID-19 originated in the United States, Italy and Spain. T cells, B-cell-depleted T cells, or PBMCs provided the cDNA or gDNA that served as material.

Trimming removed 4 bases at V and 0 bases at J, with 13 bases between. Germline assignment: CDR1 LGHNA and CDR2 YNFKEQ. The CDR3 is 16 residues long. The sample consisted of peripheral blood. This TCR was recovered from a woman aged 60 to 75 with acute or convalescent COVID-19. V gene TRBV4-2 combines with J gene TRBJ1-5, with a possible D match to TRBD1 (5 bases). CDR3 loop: CASSPYARDSNQPQHF. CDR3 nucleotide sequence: TGTGCCAGCAGCCCCTACGCCAGGGATAGCAATCAGCCCCAGCATTTT.